This T cell receptor beta chain was captured in a study of preoperative IRX-2 immunotherapy in early breast cancer (dated 2019 in TCRdb). The library was obtained by the immunoSEQ multiplex PCR assay. TCRdb retrieved this table from immuneACCESS and kept in-frame rearrangements only. Not all clones are present; in checked studies, unresolved V genes account for under half, and no reason is known for the remainder. The sample data list approximately 26,000 clones, and around 75% of these were observed just once. Jointly, the top ten make up less than 2.5% of the sample. The meaning of the sample's treatment or condition label: preoperative locoregional IRX-2 cytokine immunotherapy. The samples were obtained from a phase Ib study that tested preoperative, locoregional IRX-2 cytokine immunotherapy designed to prime immune responses. The donors were early-stage breast cancer patients who were given IRX-2 prior to surgery.

The CDR3 starts with the cysteine, ends with the phenylalanine, and has 13 residues. Only the CDR3 DNA stays, 39 bases, in frame from base 1. Cut back by 2 bases and 11 bases, the V and J ends lie 13 bases apart. For CDR1 and CDR2, the germline V gene (reference sequence) lists GTSNPN and SVGIG. To note about this clone: Which antigen it targets is not known. No base-level quality is on record; no much larger clone is a single base apart.

The chain is assembled from TRBV30 and TRBJ1-6, with the D gene call left open. Material: lymph node tissue, obtained before IRX-2 immunotherapy. The sequence derives from a human donor with breast cancer. The CDR3 amino acid sequence is: CAWSSRDSTPLHF. Here is the DNA: TGTGCCTGGAGTTCGAGGGATAGCACACCCCTCCACTTT.